The 25 T cell receptor beta chains given below trace back to one sample, sequenced in a study of cytomegalovirus exposure and HLA in healthy donors. The PCR ran on 60 Vbeta and 13 Jbeta primers. TCRdb keeps only in-frame clones here, not all; method: immunoSEQ multiplex PCR. The sample totals some 200,000 clones. The material sequenced was PBMCs. The receptors derive from a man aged 25-45 years in good health and CMV-seronegative.

The chain joins TRBV19 to TRBJ1-1, with D possibly being TRBD1 (5 bases). This CDR3 is built from 16 residues. Looked up from germline, CDR1 is LNHDA and CDR2 is SQIVND (reference sequence). Trimming left V 2 bases short and J 1 base short, with 14 bases between. The CDR3 DNA is TGTGCCAGTAGTATAAACCACCAGGGTGGGAACACTGAAGCTTTCTTT. Amino acids: CASSINHQGGNTEAFF.

V usage is TRBV2 and J usage is TRBJ2-7, with D possibly matching TRBD1 (5 bases). Trimming removed 1 base at V and 6 bases at J, with 10 bases between. Germline loops: CDR1 SNHLY, CDR2 FYNNEI. The CDR3 is made up of 13 amino acids. The CDR3 region is CASSEGGRREQYF. The CDR3 DNA is TGTGCCAGCAGTGAAGGGGGCCGGCGCGAGCAGTACTTC.

Points on this clone: Within the sample, other DNA sequences also encode this same CDR3. This sequence joins TRBV27 and TRBJ2-1; D gene ambiguous. This CDR3 is 14 amino acids long. V was cut by 3 bases and J by 0 bases, with 6 bases left in between. Germline lookup yields CDR1 MNHEY and CDR2 SMNVEV (reference sequence). CDR3 DNA sequence: TGTGCCAGCAGTTTCTCGAGCTCCTACAATGAGCAGTTCTTC. Amino acids: CASSFSSSYNEQFF.

J is TRBJ2-7 and V is TRBV15; 7 bases match TRBD1. With 0 bases clipped from V and 3 bases from J, the junction kept 8 bases outside the gene matches. The V gene's germline CDR1 is LNHNV and CDR2 YYDKDF (reference sequence). The CDR3 sequence is 16 residues long. The CDR3 loop reads CATSRDLAGGGYEQYF. The CDR3 DNA reads TGTGCCACCAGCAGAGATTTGGCAGGGGGTGGCTACGAGCAGTACTTC.

V and J are TRBV19 and TRBJ2-3, with 9 bases lining up with TRBD2. This CDR3 is built from 15 residues. CDR1 LNHDA and CDR2 SQIVND come from the germline V gene (reference sequence). Losses at the gene ends were 4 bases for V and 4 bases for J; bases not matched to a gene: 6. The CDR3 DNA follows: TGTGCCAGTAGTAACTTAGCGGGAGTCGCAGATACGCAGTATTTT. This translates into CASSNLAGVADTQYF.

The rearrangement uses TRBV30 and TRBJ1-6; no reliable D call. Germline assignment: CDR1 GTSNPN and CDR2 SVGIG (reference sequence). CDR3 length equals 13 residues. The V and J ends lost 0 bases and 7 bases respectively, with 7 bases between them. DNA of the CDR3: TGTGCCTGGAGTGTAGCGGGGAATTCACCCCTCCACTTT. Translating gives CAWSVAGNSPLHF.

This chain uses TRBV30 with TRBJ1-1; weak D call: TRBD1 (6 bases). The CDR3 totals 12 residues. V was cut by 1 base and J by 9 bases, with 12 bases left in between. CDR1 is GTSNPN and CDR2 is SVGIG in the germline V gene (reference sequence). DNA for the CDR3: TGTGCCTGGAGTGCCGAGGGGGGGAAAGCTTTCTTT. Its translation is CAWSAEGGKAFF.

The V call is TRBV4-1, the J call TRBJ1-6; D call uncertain. Per germline, CDR1 MGHRA and CDR2 YSYEKL. The CDR3 consists of 14 residues. V lost 4 bases and J 8 bases, leaving 12 bases between the germline ends. The CDR3 region is CASSPHRSDSPLHF. The CDR3 DNA reads as TGCGCCAGCAGCCCGCACAGAAGTGATTCACCCCTCCACTTT.

The chain carries TRBV6-5 and TRBJ2-2, with a possible D match to TRBD2 (7 bases). V was clipped by 2 bases and J by 3 bases, with 13 bases between them. The V gene's germline CDR1 is MNHEY and CDR2 SVGAGI. The CDR3 is 16 amino acids. The CDR3 region has the DNA TGTGCCAGCAGTTACGTTGCGGGGGCGGACACCGGGGAGCTGTTTTTT. This sequence encodes CASSYVAGADTGELFF.

The J gene is TRBJ2-7, the V gene TRBV6-5; the match to TRBD2 covers 11 bases. J gave up 6 bases and V 6 bases, and 7 bases lay outside the gene matches. CDR1 and CDR2 (germline): MNHEY, SVGAGI. The CDR3 length is 14 residues. Here the CDR3 DNA reads TGTGCCAGCAGCTTAGCGGGGGGGCACGGCGAGCAGTACTTC. The encoded protein is CASSLAGGHGEQYF.

V and J are TRBV6-6 and TRBJ2-3; D remains unclear. CDR1 and CDR2 (germline): MNHNY, SVGAGI (reference sequence). The CDR3 is 15 amino acids. V lost 2 bases, J lost 0 bases, and 9 bases lay in between. CDR3 sequence: CASSYGSSSTDTQYF. DNA for the CDR3: TGTGCCAGCAGTTACGGCTCATCTAGCACAGATACGCAGTATTTT.

V usage is TRBV10-3 and J usage is TRBJ1-4; D is uncertain. V gave up 4 bases and J gave up 4 bases, with 13 bases separating them. Germline CDR1 and CDR2: ENHRY and SYGVKD. This CDR3 has 15 residues. In nucleotides, the CDR3 is TGTGCCATCAGTGTGACGACCGGACTTAATGAAAAACTGTTTTTT. Translating it yields CAISVTTGLNEKLFF.

V is TRBV25-1 and J is TRBJ2-7; 7 nucleotides align to TRBD2. CDR3 length: 14 amino acids. V dropped 7 bases and J dropped 1; count of bases not matched to a gene: 7. Germline assignment: CDR1 MGHDK and CDR2 SYGVNS. This CDR3 is CASKAGLGSYEQYF. CDR3 nucleotides: TGTGCCAGCAAAGCGGGGCTGGGTTCCTACGAGCAGTACTTC.

The V and J genes are TRBV19 and TRBJ1-5; maybe TRBD1 (5 bases). The ends were cut back, 7 bases at V and 4 bases at J, with 11 bases in the middle. From germline, CDR1 is LNHDA and CDR2 SQIVND (reference sequence). This CDR3 has 13 amino acids. In nucleotides, the CDR3 is TGTGCCAGTACACCGGGGGGGAATCAGCCCCAGCATTTT. Amino acids: CASTPGGNQPQHF.

The J gene is TRBJ2-2, the V gene TRBV19, with TRBD2 matching 7 bases. The CDR3 extends over 14 amino acids. J gave up 1 base and V 4 bases, and 0 bases lay outside the gene matches. Looked up from germline, CDR1 is LNHDA and CDR2 is SQIVND (reference sequence). The CDR3 coding sequence is TGTGCCAGTAGTAGGGGGGGGAACACCGGGGAGCTGTTTTTT. Protein product: CASSRGGNTGELFF.

This chain links TRBV5-1 with TRBJ2-7, with a possible D match to TRBD1 (5 bases). CDR1 and CDR2 from the germline V gene are SGHRS and YFSETQ. Trimming took off 4 bases at V and 4 bases at J, with 15 bases between the two ends. This CDR3 has 14 amino acids. This CDR3 reads CASSHPTPGYEQYF. Written as DNA, the CDR3 is TGCGCCAGCAGCCACCCTACCCCAGGGTACGAGCAGTACTTC.

The rearrangement links TRBV18 to TRBJ2-7; 7 bases fit TRBD2. The CDR3 loop spans 15 amino acids. CDR1 and CDR2 from the germline V gene are KGHSH and LQKENI. The V segment lost 0 bases and the J segment 2 bases; nucleotides outside the gene matches: 4. CDR3 residues: CASSPPASGAYEQYF. The CDR3 DNA is TGTGCCAGCTCACCACCGGCTAGCGGAGCCTACGAGCAGTACTTC.

The V and J genes are TRBV15 and TRBJ1-5; no definite D call. The CDR3 extends over 15 amino acids. The germline V gene encodes CDR1 LNHNV and CDR2 YYDKDF (reference sequence). The ends were cut back, 0 bases at V and 11 bases at J, with 17 bases in the middle. The CDR3 region has the DNA TGTGCCACCAGCAGAGATAAGGCAGGTCCGCGGGCCCAGCATTTT. Its protein is CATSRDKAGPRAQHF.

The rearrangement joins TRBV2 to TRBJ2-5; D remains ambiguous. The CDR3 extends over 12 amino acids. Germline CDR1 and CDR2: SNHLY and FYNNEI. V was trimmed by 8 bases and J by 2 bases, leaving 9 bases between them. The CDR3 spells CASLIRQETQYF. CDR3 sequence (DNA): TGTGCCAGCTTAATCAGACAAGAGACCCAGTACTTC. The full variable domain, in which reference TRBV2 and TRBJ2-5 provide the parts outside the CDR3, is EPEVTQTPSHQVTQMGQEVILRCVPISNHLYFYWYRQILGQKVEFLVSFYNNEISEKSEIFDDQFSVERPDGSNFTLKIRSTKLEDSAMYFCASLIRQETQYFGPGTRLLVL.

The chain links TRBV7-2 to TRBJ1-6; TRBD1 agrees at 7 bases. The CDR3 contains 19 residues. Germline CDR1 reads SGHTA; CDR2 reads FQGNSA. V dropped 3 bases and J dropped 0; count of bases not matched to a gene: 11. CDR3 sequence (DNA): TGTGCCAGCAGCTTTGATAGGACAGGACTCAGCTCCTATAATTCACCCCTCCACTTT. This gives the protein CASSFDRTGLSSYNSPLHF.

The chain employs TRBV4-1 and TRBJ2-2; the match to TRBD2 covers 9 bases. CDR1 and CDR2 (germline): MGHRA, YSYEKL. This CDR3 is built from 17 residues. V was pared by 3 bases and J by 0 bases, with 5 bases of the junction left unmatched. Here the CDR3 reads CASSQAGGTANTGELFF. CDR3 bases: TGCGCCAGCAGCCAGGCGGGGGGGACAGCGAACACCGGGGAGCTGTTTTTT.

The chain joins TRBV5-4 to TRBJ2-2, with TRBD2 matching 13 bases. CDR1 and CDR2 from the germline V gene are SGHNT and YYREEE (reference sequence). Trimming cost V 4 bases and J 0 bases; bases outside gene matches: 3. This CDR3 has 17 residues. The chain's CDR3 is CASSGGTSGTNTGELFF. The CDR3 DNA is TGTGCCAGCAGCGGCGGGACTAGCGGGACGAACACCGGGGAGCTGTTTTTT.

The gene calls are TRBV28 and TRBJ2-1; D perhaps matches TRBD2 (6 bases). The CDR3 has 16 amino acids. Germline V gene sequence: CDR1 MDHEN, CDR2 SYDVKM. V lost 6 bases to trimming and J lost 3 bases, with 18 bases between them. The CDR3 region has the DNA TGTGCCAGCAGAAGAGAGCGGGTCGACTTCTACAATGAGCAGTTCTTC. Encoded protein: CASRRERVDFYNEQFF.

This CDR3 reads CASTETAGASDEQFF. DNA of the CDR3: TGTGCCAGCACCGAGACAGCGGGCGCTTCCGATGAGCAGTTCTTC. The rearrangement joins TRBV6-4 to TRBJ2-1, with D possibly TRBD2 on 6 matching bases. CDR3 length: 15 residues. Germline CDR1 reads MRHNA; CDR2 reads SNTAGT. V shed 7 bases and J shed 8 bases, with 21 bases lying between them.

J is TRBJ2-2 and V is TRBV30; 8 bases fit TRBD1. The germline V gene encodes CDR1 GTSNPN and CDR2 SVGIG (reference sequence). V was pared by 7 bases and J by 4 bases, with 8 bases of the junction left unmatched. The CDR3 covers 14 residues. CDR3 DNA: TGTGCCTCATCAGGGGGCGCGGGCACCGGGGAGCTGTTTTTT. Amino acids: CASSGGAGTGELFF.